The 25 T cell receptor beta chains given below trace back to one sample, sequenced in a study of blood T cell repertoires in COVID-19. Only in-frame clones appear in the TCRdb table, and some are missing; sequencing was by immunoSEQ multiplex PCR. The table records about 230,000 clones, approximately 80% of them present only once. Input material: peripheral blood. These receptors came from a middle-aged man who had recovered from COVID-19.

This rearrangement joins TRBV27 to TRBJ2-7, with TRBD1 matching 10 bases. The CDR3 has 14 residues. Germline CDR1 and CDR2: MNHEY and SMNVEV (reference sequence). J was trimmed by 2 bases and V by 8 bases; bases with no gene match: 6. The CDR3 reads CASHGTGDAYEQYF. CDR3 DNA sequence: TGTGCCAGCCACGGGACAGGGGATGCCTACGAGCAGTACTTC.

The chain employs TRBV19 and TRBJ1-2, with D possibly matching TRBD1 (6 bases). Trimming removed 3 bases from V and 8 bases from J, with 19 bases in between. The V gene's germline CDR1 is LNHDA and CDR2 SQIVND (reference sequence). The CDR3 loop spans 15 amino acids. The CDR3 bases are TGTGCCAGTAGTATCCCCCTCGCGGGGGCTGTGGGCTACACCTTC. It encodes CASSIPLAGAVGYTF.

This chain connects TRBV6-5 to TRBJ2-5; 11 nucleotides align to TRBD2. The V and J ends lost 4 bases and 0 bases, in that order; junction bases with no gene match: 4. Per the germline V gene, CDR1 is MNHEY and CDR2 is SVGAGI. This CDR3 contains 16 residues. Here the CDR3 reads CASSSLTSGNQETQYF. The CDR3 DNA follows: TGTGCCAGCAGTTCCCTGACTAGCGGGAACCAAGAGACCCAGTACTTC.

The chain has TRBV10-2 and TRBJ2-3, with D unclear. With 4 bases removed from V and 0 bases from J, the gap between germline ends came to 5 bases. This CDR3 comprises 13 residues. The V gene's germline CDR1 is WSHSY and CDR2 SAAADI. CDR3 in amino acids: CASSGPSTDTQYF. DNA of the CDR3: TGCGCCAGCAGTGGGCCGAGCACAGATACGCAGTATTTT.

J is TRBJ1-1 and V is TRBV5-1; TRBD1 matches 7 bases. CDR1 is SGHRS and CDR2 is YFSETQ in the germline V gene. V was pared by 5 bases and J by 1 base, with 2 bases of the junction left unmatched. CDR3 size: 13 residues. The CDR3 sequence: CASRGQANTEAFF. CDR3 in DNA: TGCGCCAGCAGAGGACAGGCGAACACTGAAGCTTTCTTT. Looking up the rest from reference TRBV5-1 and TRBJ1-1 gives the full variable domain: KAGVTQTPRYLIKTRGQQVTLSCSPISGHRSVSWYQQTPGQGLQFLFEYFSETQRNKGNFPGRFSGRQFSNSRSEMNVSTLELGDSALYLCASRGQANTEAFFGQGTRLTVV.

This sequence joins TRBV10-3 and TRBJ1-1; 7 nucleotides line up with TRBD1. The trim removed 6 bases at V and 2 bases at J, leaving 6 bases unmatched. This CDR3 contains 14 residues. Germline CDR1 is ENHRY and CDR2 is SYGVKD. The CDR3 loop reads CAIRGTGDNTEAFF. The CDR3 DNA reads as TGTGCCATCAGAGGAACAGGGGACAACACTGAAGCTTTCTTT.

This clone was observed many times. The V and J genes are TRBV27 and TRBJ1-5, with 8 nucleotides matching TRBD1. The CDR3 is 15 residues long. The J segment lost 4 bases and the V segment lost 0 bases, leaving 2 bases of the junction unmatched. Germline values: CDR1 MNHEY, CDR2 SMNVEV (reference sequence). The CDR3 DNA follows: TGTGCCAGCAGTTTATCGCAGGGGGCTAATCAGCCCCAGCATTTT. Translating gives CASSLSQGANQPQHF.

The genes are TRBV10-3 and TRBJ2-1; 11 nucleotides line up with TRBD2. The CDR3 is 15 residues long. The germline CDR1 and CDR2 sequences are ENHRY and SYGVKD. J gave up 5 bases and V 6 bases, and 6 bases lay outside the gene matches. The chain's CDR3 is CAISRGTSGNNEQFF. The CDR3 coding sequence is TGTGCCATCAGCCGAGGGACTAGCGGCAACAATGAGCAGTTCTTC.

Written as DNA, the CDR3 is TGTGCCTGGAGTTCGCCGACCGGGACAGGGACGCCTGAAGCTTTCTTT. Protein product: CAWSSPTGTGTPEAFF. This chain joins TRBV30 and TRBJ1-1; TRBD1 agrees at 9 bases. Germline V gene lookup returns CDR1 GTSNPN and CDR2 SVGIG (reference sequence). The CDR3 covers 16 residues. Germline trimming cut 2 bases from V and 6 bases from J; bases unmatched to any gene: 13.

This chain links TRBV21-1 with TRBJ2-1; TRBD2 is the table's D call, not checked against the DNA. TRBV21-1 counts as a pseudogene. The CDR3 spans 12 residues. Here the CDR3 reads CASSPLDNEQFF. The CDR3 DNA is TGTGCCAGCAGCCCCCTAGACAATGAGCAGTTCTTC.

As DNA, the CDR3 is TGTGCCAGCAGTACGACAGGGTTCAACTATGGCTACACCTTC. This gives the protein CASSTTGFNYGYTF. This chain joins TRBV6-5 and TRBJ1-2; 7 bases match TRBD1. This CDR3 has 14 residues. The V segment lost 5 bases and the J segment 2 bases; nucleotides outside the gene matches: 5. The germline CDR1 and CDR2 sequences are MNHEY and SVGAGI.

The V gene is TRBV6-6, the J gene TRBJ1-2; D not resolved. Looked up from germline, CDR1 is MNHNY and CDR2 is SVGAGI (reference sequence). This CDR3 spans 14 amino acids. The germline V and J ends were trimmed by 5 bases and 3 bases, with 13 bases remaining between them. The CDR3, as DNA: TGTGCCAGCAGTGCCGTCCAGGATGACTATGGCTACACCTTC. Translating gives CASSAVQDDYGYTF.

V usage is TRBV5-4 and J usage is TRBJ2-7, with 9 bases aligning to TRBD1. Germline V gene lookup returns CDR1 SGHNT and CDR2 YYREEE (reference sequence). The CDR3 is 15 residues long. The V segment lost 1 base and the J segment 3 bases; nucleotides outside the gene matches: 5. In nucleotides, the CDR3 is TGTGCCAGCAGCTTGACCGGGACAGGGATCTACGAGCAGTACTTC. Its protein is CASSLTGTGIYEQYF.

V gene TRBV15 combines with J gene TRBJ1-2; D gene unclear. CDR1 and CDR2 (germline): LNHNV, YYDKDF (reference sequence). Trimming shortened V by 0 bases and J by 8 bases, and 7 bases separated the two germline ends. The CDR3 loop spans 12 amino acids. CDR3 sequence reads: CATSRDGWGYTF. The CDR3 DNA sequence: TGTGCCACCAGCAGAGACGGGTGGGGCTACACCTTC. Variable domain in full (rest from reference TRBV15 and TRBJ1-2): DAMVIQNPRYQVTQFGKPVTLSCSQTLNHNVMYWYQQKSSQAPKLLFHYYDKDFNNEADTPDNFQSRRPNTSFCFLDIRSPGLGDTAMYLCATSRDGWGYTFGSGTRLTVV.

The V gene is TRBV5-1, the J gene TRBJ1-2, with TRBD1 matching 9 bases. The CDR3 consists of 16 residues. The V segment lost 0 bases and the J segment 0 bases; nucleotides outside the gene matches: 3. CDR1 and CDR2 (germline): SGHRS, YFSETQ. The CDR3 sequence: CASSLAQGASNYGYTF. CDR3 coding DNA: TGCGCCAGCAGCTTGGCACAGGGGGCTTCTAACTATGGCTACACCTTC.

With respect to this clone: Other DNA sequences within the sample encode an identical CDR3. The chain joins TRBV5-1 to TRBJ2-3; no clear D. V lost 4 bases, J lost 2 bases, and 5 bases lay in between. The CDR3 sequence is 12 residues long. Germline CDR1 and CDR2: SGHRS and YFSETQ. In nucleotides, the CDR3 is TGCGCCAGCAGCCCTTCCACAGATACGCAGTATTTT. Protein sequence: CASSPSTDTQYF.

The gene calls are TRBV5-1 and TRBJ2-1, with 10 bases identical to TRBD2. The CDR3 sequence is 14 residues long. Germline-derived CDR1 and CDR2 are SGHRS and YFSETQ. V lost 0 bases and J lost 8; bases outside the gene matches: 2. The CDR3 spells CASSLDLAGDEQFF. CDR3 nucleotide sequence: TGCGCCAGCAGCTTGGATCTAGCGGGGGATGAGCAGTTCTTC.

The V call is TRBV7-9, the J call TRBJ2-1, with TRBD2 matching 11 bases. CDR1 is SEHNR, CDR2 FQNEAQ, per germline (reference sequence). Trimming at V came to 0 bases and at J to 4 bases, leaving 2 bases not matched to a gene. There are 16 residues in the CDR3. The CDR3 is CASSLASGRDYNEQFF. The CDR3 coding sequence is TGTGCCAGCAGCTTAGCTAGCGGGAGGGATTACAATGAGCAGTTCTTC.

The J gene is TRBJ2-1, the V gene TRBV12-5; the match to TRBD2 covers 14 bases. This CDR3 is built from 18 residues. The trim removed 5 bases at V and 3 bases at J, leaving 9 bases unmatched. Looked up from germline, CDR1 is LGHNT and CDR2 is FRNRAP. The CDR3 protein is CASGAPGLAGVYYNEQFF. CDR3 coding DNA: TGTGCTAGTGGTGCGCCGGGACTAGCGGGGGTGTACTACAATGAGCAGTTCTTC.

The rearrangement links TRBV7-9 to TRBJ2-3; 8 nucleotides match TRBD1. The V gene end was trimmed by 4 bases and the J gene end by 1 base; junction bases not matched to a gene: 4. Germline values: CDR1 SEHNR, CDR2 FQNEAQ (reference sequence). The CDR3 covers 15 residues. The chain's CDR3 is CASSSAQGGTDTQYF. CDR3 in DNA: TGTGCCAGCAGCTCAGCACAGGGGGGCACAGATACGCAGTATTTT. Variable domain in full (rest from reference TRBV7-9 and TRBJ2-3): DTGVSQNPRHKITKRGQNVTFRCDPISEHNRLYWYRQTLGQGPEFLTYFQNEAQLEKSRLLSDRFSAERPKGSFSTLEIQRTEQGDSAMYLCASSSAQGGTDTQYFGPGTRLTVL.

The genes are TRBV12-3 or TRBV12-4 and TRBJ2-1, with a possible D match to TRBD2 (6 bases). Trimming removed 3 bases at V and 12 bases at J, with 15 bases between. The CDR3 sequence is 13 residues long. CDR3 DNA sequence: TGTGCCAGCAGTTTCGAGGGAGGAAGAGGGCAGTTCTTC. Amino acid sequence: CASSFEGGRGQFF.

In this sample, this clone turned up once. A read error may account for a junction end that differs from germline. The chain has TRBV19 and TRBJ2-7; a weak D match, TRBD2 (8 bases). CDR1 is LNHDA and CDR2 is SQIVND in the germline V gene (reference sequence). This CDR3 is built from 16 residues. The CDR3 loop reads CASSIAGQFSSYEQYF. The CDR3 DNA follows: TGTGCCAGCAGTATAGCGGGACAGTTTAGCTCCTACGAGCAGTACTTC.

J is TRBJ2-5 and V is TRBV15; possibly TRBD2 for D (5 bases). The germline CDR1 and CDR2 sequences are LNHNV and YYDKDF (reference sequence). With 0 bases removed from V and 5 bases from J, the gap between germline ends came to 10 bases. CDR3 size: 14 residues. CDR3 loop: CATSRDNGEETQYF. The CDR3 DNA sequence: TGTGCCACCAGCAGAGATAACGGGGAGGAGACCCAGTACTTC.

The chain has TRBV7-6 and TRBJ2-5; tentatively, D is TRBD1 (6 bases). With 6 bases removed from V and 5 bases from J, the gap between germline ends came to 22 bases. Germline CDR1 and CDR2: SGHVS and FNYEAQ. The CDR3 spans 16 residues. CDR3: CASSRMLRGNAETQYF. As DNA, the CDR3 is TGTGCCAGCAGTCGAATGCTGAGGGGGAATGCTGAGACCCAGTACTTC.

This chain uses TRBV7-2 with TRBJ2-1, with 11 bases that match TRBD2. Germline V CDR1 and CDR2: SGHTA, FQGNSA. J lost 10 bases, V lost 0 bases, and 2 bases had no gene match. There are 14 residues in the CDR3. The CDR3 nucleotides are TGTGCCAGCAGCTTAGCTAGCGGGGGGGCGGAGCAGTTCTTC. Protein product: CASSLASGGAEQFF.